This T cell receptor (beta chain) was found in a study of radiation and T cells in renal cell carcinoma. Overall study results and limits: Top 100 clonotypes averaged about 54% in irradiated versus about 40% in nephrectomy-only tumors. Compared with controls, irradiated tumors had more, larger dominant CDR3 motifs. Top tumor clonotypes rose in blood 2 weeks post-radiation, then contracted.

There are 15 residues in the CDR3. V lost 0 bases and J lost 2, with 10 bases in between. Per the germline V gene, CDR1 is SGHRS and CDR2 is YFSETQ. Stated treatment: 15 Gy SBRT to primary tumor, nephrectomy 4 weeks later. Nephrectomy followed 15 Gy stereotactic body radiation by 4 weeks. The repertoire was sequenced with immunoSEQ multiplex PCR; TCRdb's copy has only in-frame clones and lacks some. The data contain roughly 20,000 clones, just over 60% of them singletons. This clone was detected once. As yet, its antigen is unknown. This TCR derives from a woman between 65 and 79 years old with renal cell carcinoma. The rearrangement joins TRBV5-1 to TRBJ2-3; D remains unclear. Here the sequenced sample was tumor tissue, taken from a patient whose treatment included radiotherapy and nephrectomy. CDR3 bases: TGCGCCAGCAGCTTGGCAGGACCCCACACAGATACGCAGTATTTT. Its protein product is CASSLAGPHTDTQYF.